Below, 7 T cell receptor beta chains from the same sample are listed, as sequenced in a study of blood T cell repertoires in COVID-19. Only in-frame clones appear in the TCRdb table, and some are missing; sequencing was by immunoSEQ multiplex PCR. The sample records about 94,000 clones, 75% to 90% being singletons. Sequencing input: peripheral blood. Source of these receptors: a human donor in a cohort sampled during active COVID-19.

This chain uses TRBV7-9 with TRBJ1-3, with D uncertain. V was pared by 1 base and J by 0 bases, with 7 bases between. This CDR3 has 15 amino acids. Germline V gene sequence: CDR1 SEHNR, CDR2 FQNEAQ (reference sequence). CDR3 coding DNA: TGTGCCAGCAGCTTAGATGCGATCTCTGGAAACACCATATATTTT. The encoded protein is CASSLDAISGNTIYF.

Comments on this clone: Other DNA sequences in this specimen translate into the identical CDR3. The chain couples TRBV10-3 to TRBJ1-2; 7 bases line up with TRBD1. The CDR3 runs to 12 residues. Germline V lookup: CDR1 ENHRY, CDR2 SYGVKD. With 3 bases clipped from V and 8 bases from J, the junction kept 3 bases outside the gene matches. As DNA, the CDR3 is TGTGCCATCAGTGAAACAGGGGACGGCTACACCTTC. Residues: CAISETGDGYTF.

The chain combines TRBV27 with TRBJ1-6; 7 nucleotides align to TRBD1. Germline lookup yields CDR1 MNHEY and CDR2 SMNVEV (reference sequence). The length of the CDR3 is 13 residues. V shed 6 bases and J 5 bases; nucleotides not matched to a gene: 1. CDR3 sequence (DNA): TGTGCCAGCAGGACAGGGAATAATTCACCCCTCCACTTT. Its translation is CASRTGNNSPLHF.

The chain is built from TRBV30 and TRBJ2-1, with 9 positions matching TRBD2. J lost 10 bases, V lost 4 bases, and 11 bases had no gene match. The CDR3 contains 14 residues. Germline CDR1 and CDR2: GTSNPN and SVGIG (reference sequence). CDR3 nucleotide sequence: TGTGCCTGGAATGTTGGACTAGCGATTGAGGAGCAGTTCTTC. Its translation is CAWNVGLAIEEQFF.

This clone was seen only a few times. This chain links TRBV28 with TRBJ1-1; D remains ambiguous. From germline, CDR1 is MDHEN and CDR2 SYDVKM. The V and J ends lost 4 bases and 4 bases respectively, with 4 bases between them. This CDR3 region has 11 residues. The CDR3 DNA follows: TGTGCCAGCAGTTCTGTCACTGAAGCTTTCTTT. As protein: CASSSVTEAFF. The full variable domain, its missing parts supplied by reference TRBV28 and TRBJ1-1, is DVKVTQSSRYLVKRTGEKVFLECVQDMDHENMFWYRQDPGLGLRLIYFSYDVKMKEKGDIPEGYSVSREKKERFSLILESASTNQTSMYLCASSSVTEAFFGQGTRLTVV.

The chain links TRBV5-1 to TRBJ1-2; TRBD1 agrees at 7 bases. The V segment lost 3 bases and the J segment 8 bases; nucleotides outside the gene matches: 13. Germline CDR1 reads SGHRS; CDR2 reads YFSETQ. The CDR3 is 15 amino acids. In DNA form, the CDR3 reads TGCGCCAGCAGCTCGGGACAGCTCTCCCCCTGGGGCTACACCTTC. This encodes CASSSGQLSPWGYTF.

The chain uses TRBV21-1 and TRBJ1-2; the table calls TRBD1, which could not be checked here. TRBV21-1 counts as a pseudogene. This CDR3 is built from 14 residues. CDR3 bases: TGTGCCAGCAGCAAACCGCAAACAAACTATGGCTACACCTTC. Translating it yields CASSKPQTNYGYTF.